Following are 25 T cell receptor beta chains from one sample sequenced in a study of control samples from healthy donors and cancer patients. Sequencing used immunoSEQ multiplex PCR; TCRdb keeps in-frame clones, though not all of them. The sample lists about 130,000 clones; under 95% were seen once. The specimen was blood. Receptors originate from a man younger than 35 in good health.

CDR3: CASSLTVSYEQYF. The CDR3 bases are TGTGCCAGCAGCTTGACAGTATCCTACGAGCAGTACTTC. J is TRBJ2-7 and V is TRBV5-5; D gene ambiguous. The CDR3 is 13 residues long. Trimming took off 1 base at V and 1 base at J, with 6 bases between the two ends. CDR1 is SGHKS and CDR2 is YYEKEE in the germline V gene (reference sequence).

The chain combines TRBV9 with TRBJ1-1; D call uncertain. The CDR3 covers 14 residues. V lost 3 bases and J lost 1, with 10 bases in between. Looked up from germline, CDR1 is SGDLS and CDR2 is YYNGEE. The DNA for the CDR3 is TGTGCCAGCAGCGACCGCTCCGGGAACACTGAAGCTTTCTTT. This codes for CASSDRSGNTEAFF.

The chain couples TRBV4-1 to TRBJ2-1; D is ambiguous. This CDR3 comprises 17 residues. Trimming cost V 1 base and J 0 bases, with 13 bases left between them. Per germline, CDR1 MGHRA and CDR2 YSYEKL. The CDR3 coding sequence is TGCGCCAGCAGCCAAGGGAGAAGTGCCCTCTCCTACAATGAGCAGTTCTTC. Protein product: CASSQGRSALSYNEQFF.

The chain employs TRBV5-1 and TRBJ1-4; no definite D call. Trimming took 4 bases from V and 11 from J, leaving 18 bases between them. Germline loops: CDR1 SGHRS, CDR2 YFSETQ. The CDR3 length is 14 residues. The CDR3 region is CASSQDTVPGKLFF. The CDR3, as DNA: TGCGCCAGCAGCCAAGACACCGTACCGGGGAAACTGTTTTTT. The entire variable domain, with the rest obtained from reference TRBV5-1 and TRBJ1-4, is as follows: KAGVTQTPRYLIKTRGQQVTLSCSPISGHRSVSWYQQTPGQGLQFLFEYFSETQRNKGNFPGRFSGRQFSNSRSEMNVSTLELGDSALYLCASSQDTVPGKLFFGSGTQLSVL.

This chain joins TRBV7-9 and TRBJ1-2; D is unclear. Germline assignment: CDR1 SEHNR and CDR2 FQNEAQ (reference sequence). The CDR3 extends over 15 amino acids. The V end was cut by 2 bases, the J end by 4 bases, with 14 bases between. CDR3 DNA: TGTGCCAGCAGCTTAACCGCCTCGGGAAGCTATGGCTACACCTTC. Amino acids: CASSLTASGSYGYTF.

This clone showed up just once. The gene calls are TRBV29-1 and TRBJ2-3, with 10 bases fitting TRBD1. In germline, CDR1 is SQVTM, CDR2 ANQGSEA. This CDR3 has 13 residues. V lost 7 bases to trimming and J lost 1 base; unmatched junction nucleotides: 2. This CDR3 reads CSGGTGGTDTQYF. The DNA of the CDR3 is TGCAGCGGTGGGACAGGGGGCACAGATACGCAGTATTTT.

On this clone: Its ends do not fully match the called genes, so a read error is possible. The identical CDR3 is also encoded by other nucleotide sequences in the sample. V is TRBV7-9 and J is TRBJ1-2, with unresolved D. The CDR3 consists of 13 residues. The V gene's germline CDR1 is SEHNR and CDR2 FQNEAQ (reference sequence). CDR3 amino acids: CASSIINNYGYTF. CDR3 DNA: TGTGCCAGCAGCATAATTAATAACTATGGCTATACCTTC.

This clone appeared a few times. The V call is TRBV9, the J call TRBJ1-2; TRBD1 matches at 9 bases. Germline V gene data show CDR1 as SGDLS and CDR2 as YYNGEE. The ends lost 3 bases at V and 4 bases at J; junction bases unmatched: 4. This CDR3 has 14 residues. DNA of the CDR3: TGTGCCAGCAGCGAGGGGACAGGGACCTATGGCTACACCTTC. Translation gives CASSEGTGTYGYTF.

The chain joins TRBV2 to TRBJ1-5; a possible D gene is TRBD1 (5 bases). CDR1 is SNHLY, CDR2 FYNNEI, per germline. The CDR3 runs 14 residues. Trimming removed 8 bases at V and 0 bases at J, with 11 bases between. The CDR3 region is CASGGDFSNQPQHF. The CDR3 bases are TGTGCCAGCGGGGGGGACTTTAGCAATCAGCCCCAGCATTTT. The full variable domain, its missing parts supplied by reference TRBV2 and TRBJ1-5, is EPEVTQTPSHQVTQMGQEVILRCVPISNHLYFYWYRQILGQKVEFLVSFYNNEISEKSEIFDDQFSVERPDGSNFTLKIRSTKLEDSAMYFCASGGDFSNQPQHFGDGTRLSIL.

CDR3 sequence (DNA): TGTGCCAGCAGCTTATACCCCCCCGGGTTGGGCACTGAAGCTTTCTTT. It codes for CASSLYPPGLGTEAFF. This chain joins TRBV7-3 and TRBJ1-1; D call uncertain. Germline CDR1 and CDR2: SGHTA and FQGTGA. CDR3 length: 16 amino acids. Trimming stripped 2 bases from V and 4 bases from J, with 17 bases between.

A note on this clone: Other nucleotide sequences in the sample specify the same CDR3. J is TRBJ1-1 and V is TRBV19; D gene unclear. Germline CDR1 is LNHDA and CDR2 is SQIVND (reference sequence). Trimming took 3 bases from V and 0 from J, leaving 5 bases between them. The CDR3 covers 13 residues. This CDR3 reads CASSILVNTEAFF. The DNA for the CDR3 is TGTGCCAGTAGTATTTTGGTGAACACTGAAGCTTTCTTT.

J is TRBJ1-5 and V is TRBV5-1; D remains ambiguous. The CDR3 runs to 15 residues. Germline V gives CDR1 SGHRS, CDR2 YFSETQ. V dropped 4 bases and J dropped 0 bases, with 11 bases sitting between them. CDR3 coding DNA: TGCGCCAGCAGCACGGAGGGCTATAGCAATCAGCCCCAGCATTTT. This sequence encodes CASSTEGYSNQPQHF.

The chain combines TRBV12-5 with TRBJ1-3; TRBD1 matches 7 bases. Unmatched junction bases numbered 11, after V lost 0 bases and J lost 0 bases. Germline CDR1 reads LGHNT; CDR2 reads FRNRAP. There are 19 residues in the CDR3. The CDR3 here is CASGLVTLGTVDSGNTIYF. CDR3 DNA: TGTGCTAGTGGTTTGGTGACCCTCGGGACAGTTGACTCTGGAAACACCATATATTTT.

This clone was observed at least ten times. The rearrangement links TRBV5-4 to TRBJ2-1; TRBD2 matches at 10 bases. Germline CDR1 reads SGHNT; CDR2 reads YYREEE (reference sequence). V was clipped by 0 bases and J by 2 bases; unmatched bases: 5. The CDR3 has 17 residues. CDR3 in DNA: TGTGCCAGCAGCTTGGTGGCTAGCGGGGGAGCCTACAATGAGCAGTTCTTC. This encodes CASSLVASGGAYNEQFF.

This chain joins TRBV12-3 or TRBV12-4 and TRBJ1-6; D ambiguous. The length of the CDR3 is 12 residues. Between the trimmed V and J ends, which lost 7 bases and 8 bases, there was a span of 9 bases. CDR3 in amino acids: CASIRWDSPLHF. The CDR3 bases are TGTGCCAGCATAAGGTGGGATTCACCCCTCCACTTT.

The chain combines TRBV25-1 with TRBJ1-5, with a tentative D call TRBD1 (6 bases). The CDR3 length is 15 residues. In germline, CDR1 is MGHDK, CDR2 SYGVNS. V was trimmed by 4 bases and J by 0 bases, leaving 10 bases between them. The CDR3 is CASSGWDNSNQPQHF. The DNA of the CDR3 is TGTGCCAGCAGTGGATGGGACAATAGCAATCAGCCCCAGCATTTT. Drawing the rest from reference TRBV25-1 and TRBJ1-5, the complete variable domain is EADIYQTPRYLVIGTGKKITLECSQTMGHDKMYWYQQDPGMELHLIHYSYGVNSTEKGDLSSESTVSRIRTEHFPLTLESARPSHTSQYLCASSGWDNSNQPQHFGDGTRLSIL.

V is TRBV5-1 and J is TRBJ1-1; 7 bases map to TRBD1. CDR1 SGHRS and CDR2 YFSETQ come from the germline V gene. Germline trimming cut 1 base from V and 0 bases from J; bases unmatched to any gene: 6. The CDR3 totals 16 residues. The CDR3, as DNA: TGCGCCAGCAGCTTGATACCGGGACAGATGAACACTGAAGCTTTCTTT. This sequence encodes CASSLIPGQMNTEAFF.

Concerning this clone itself: Because the CDR3's place on the DNA is in doubt, the DNA is left out and the CDR3 is given as listed by TCRdb. This chain links TRBV19 with TRBJ2-7; the table's D call TRBD2 went unverified against the DNA. The germline CDR1 and CDR2 sequences are LNHDA and SQIVND (reference sequence). Termini included, the CDR3 measures 14 amino acids. The CDR3 reads CASSILAQAGEQYF.

The rearrangement uses TRBV19 and TRBJ1-5; no reliable D call. V lost 8 bases and J lost 0, with 17 bases in between. The CDR3 covers 16 residues. Germline V gives CDR1 LNHDA, CDR2 SQIVND (reference sequence). CDR3 in amino acids: CASSRTPPYSNQPQHF. The DNA of the CDR3 is TGTGCCAGTTCTCGAACCCCTCCATATAGCAATCAGCCCCAGCATTTT.

The chain carries TRBV3-1 (or the pseudogene TRBV3-2) and TRBJ1-2; TRBD1 is a possible D gene (5 bases). The V gene lost 1 base and the J gene lost 8 bases, with 14 bases spanning the gap. This CDR3 has 14 amino acids. Looked up from germline, CDR1 is LGHDT and CDR2 is YNNKEL (reference sequence). Here the CDR3 reads CASSQVAGSRGYTF. The CDR3 DNA follows: TGTGCCAGCAGCCAAGTAGCAGGGTCGAGGGGCTACACCTTC.

This rearrangement joins TRBV6-5 to TRBJ2-1; 10 bases are shared with TRBD2. Trimming removed 10 bases from V and 9 bases from J; junction bases left unmatched: 3. The V gene's germline CDR1 is MNHEY and CDR2 SVGAGI. CDR3 length: 11 residues. This CDR3 is CAITSGVEQFF. The CDR3 DNA reads TGTGCCATTACTAGCGGGGTTGAGCAGTTCTTC.

V and J are TRBV13 and TRBJ2-7, with 8 bases aligning to TRBD1. With 5 bases clipped from V and 3 bases from J, the junction kept 9 bases outside the gene matches. The CDR3 covers 15 residues. CDR1 and CDR2 (germline): PRHDT, FYEKMQ (reference sequence). CDR3: CASSERRTGLYEQYF. The CDR3, as DNA: TGTGCCAGCAGCGAAAGACGGACAGGGCTCTACGAGCAGTACTTC. Full variable domain (rest looked up from reference TRBV13 and TRBJ2-7): AAGVIQSPRHLIKEKRETATLKCYPIPRHDTVYWYQQGPGQDPQFLISFYEKMQSDKGSIPDRFSAQQFSDYHSELNMSSLELGDSALYFCASSERRTGLYEQYFGPGTRLTVT.

The V gene is TRBV27, the J gene TRBJ1-2, with TRBD1 matching over 8 bases. Germline V gene sequence: CDR1 MNHEY, CDR2 SMNVEV (reference sequence). The CDR3 runs 15 residues. Trimming took 7 bases from V and 4 from J; bases not matched to a gene: 11. CDR3 residues: CASTRDRRFLYGYTF. The CDR3, as DNA: TGTGCCAGCACCCGGGACAGGAGGTTCCTCTATGGCTACACCTTC.

The rearrangement links TRBV18 to TRBJ1-2; TRBD1 aligns across 8 bases. Germline loops: CDR1 KGHSH, CDR2 LQKENI. With 5 bases clipped from V and 4 bases from J, the junction kept 9 bases outside the gene matches. The CDR3 is 15 amino acids. CDR3 sequence: CASSDGTGYFYGYTF. DNA of the CDR3: TGTGCCAGCTCAGACGGGACAGGCTATTTCTATGGCTACACCTTC.

This rearrangement joins TRBV6-5 to TRBJ1-4, with D possibly TRBD1 on 6 matching bases. The V gene's germline CDR1 is MNHEY and CDR2 SVGAGI. Trimming stripped 8 bases from V and 3 bases from J, with 10 bases between. The CDR3 runs to 13 residues. The CDR3 nucleotides are TGTGCCAGCCGGACAGACGCTAATGAAAAACTGTTTTTT. Its translation is CASRTDANEKLFF.